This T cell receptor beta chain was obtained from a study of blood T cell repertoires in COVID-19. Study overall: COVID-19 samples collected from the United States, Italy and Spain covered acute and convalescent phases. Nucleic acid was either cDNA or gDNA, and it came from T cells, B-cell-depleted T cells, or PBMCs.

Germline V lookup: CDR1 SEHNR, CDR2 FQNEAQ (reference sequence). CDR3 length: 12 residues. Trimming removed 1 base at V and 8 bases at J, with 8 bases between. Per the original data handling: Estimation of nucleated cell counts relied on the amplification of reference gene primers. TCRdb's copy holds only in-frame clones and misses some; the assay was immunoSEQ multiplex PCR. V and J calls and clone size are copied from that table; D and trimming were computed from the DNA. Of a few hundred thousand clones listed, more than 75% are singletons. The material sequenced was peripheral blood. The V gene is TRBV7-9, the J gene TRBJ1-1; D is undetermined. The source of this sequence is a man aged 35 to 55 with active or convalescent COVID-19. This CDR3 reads CASSLEGGEAFF. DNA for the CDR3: TGTGCCAGCAGCTTAGAAGGAGGGGAAGCTTTCTTT.